This TCR beta chain was identified during a study of shared clonotypes between healthy human individuals. For the study at large: The cohort had two women and a few men, ages 18 to 49.

Naive CD8 cells were CD45RO-negative, positively selected for CCR7, excluding terminally differentiated effector memory CD45RA+ cells. Healthy and HIV-negative, the adult donors had no recent acute infections or vaccinations. With respect to this clone: The target antigen is unknown.

The CDR3 runs 14 residues. V was pared by 0 bases and J by 5 bases, with 8 bases between. Germline V CDR1 and CDR2: MNHEY, SMNVEV (reference sequence). Whole-study findings and limits: Owing to a small donor count, the genetic and exposure-history diversity represented was limited. Sampling covered blood only; tissue repertoires likely differ.

Sequencing used immunoSEQ multiplex PCR; TCRdb keeps in-frame clones, though not all of them. The sample contains about 820,000 clones, around 93% of which appear only once. The sequenced sample consisted of naive CD8+ T cells sorted from blood. The chain is built from TRBV27 and TRBJ2-1; D is ambiguous. This receptor was obtained from a man aged 25-40 years in good health. CDR3 bases: TGTGCCAGCAGTTTATCGGGCAGACACAATGAGCAGTTCTTC. Amino acids: CASSLSGRHNEQFF.